These T cell receptor beta chains were read from a single sample in a study of cytomegalovirus exposure and HLA in healthy donors. The method was immunoSEQ multiplex PCR; TCRdb's version includes in-frame clones alone and lacks a portion of them. The table lists about 100,000 clones, around 80% of them singletons, with approximately 0.8% in the top ten. The sample was PBMCs. The receptor set was obtained from a woman aged 55-75 years in good health and CMV-seronegative. Both conserved end residues are part of each CDR3. The D gene is left open where the match is weak. Part of the rows lack a size; the others show once, few, many or a class for expanded clones.

- | TRBJ1-4 | TRBV28 | - | TGTGCCAGCACCCAGCGCACCCTAACTAATGAAAAACTGTTTTTT | CASTQRTLTNEKLFF
- | TRBJ1-4 | TRBV5-4 | TRBD1 | TGTGCCAGCAGCATAGGACAGGGGAGGAATGAAAAACTGTTTTTT | CASSIGQGRNEKLFF
- | TRBJ2-1 | TRBV10-3 | - | TGTGCCATAGTCGACGATTCGGGACTGTTCAATGAGCAGTTCTTC | CAIVDDSGLFNEQFF
- | TRBJ1-2 | TRBV7-2 | - | TGTGCCAGCAGCTTAAATCGGCGGGATGGCTACACCTTC | CASSLNRRDGYTF
- | TRBJ1-5 | TRBV15 | TRBD1 | TGTGCCACCAGCAACCCGGACAGGGCGAGGCAGCCCCAGCATTTT | CATSNPDRARQPQHF
- | TRBJ1-2 | TRBV11-3 | - | TGTGCCAGCAGCGGGGGGGTAGTCTATGGCTACACCTTC | CASSGGVVYGYTF
- | TRBJ2-7 | TRBV7-2 | - | TGTGCCAGCAGCTTAGTGTTATTAACCTACGAGCAGTACTTC | CASSLVLLTYEQYF
- | TRBJ1-2 | TRBV6-6 | - | TGTGCCAGCGGAACAGGGAATAGAATTGGCTACACCTTC | CASGTGNRIGYTF
- | TRBJ2-3 | TRBV29-1 | - | TGCAGCGTTGTCGGGAGATTGACAGATACGCAGTATTTT | CSVVGRLTDTQYF
once | TRBJ2-5 | TRBV5-1 | - | TGCGCCAGCAGCTTGGTAGGGAGCCCCATTCAAGCCCAGTACTTC | CASSLVGSPIQAQYF
- | TRBJ2-5 | TRBV28 | TRBD1 | TGTGCCAGCAGCTTGGGACAGGGGCGGGAGACCCAGTACTTC | CASSLGQGRETQYF
few | TRBJ1-1 | TRBV28 | - | TGTGCCAGCAGTTTACCCTCCCCGAACACTGAAGCTTTCTTT | CASSLPSPNTEAFF
few | TRBJ2-5 | TRBV14 | - | TGTGCCAGCAGCTTTCACTTTCAAGAGACCCAGTACTTC | CASSFHFQETQYF
- | TRBJ1-3 | TRBV5-1 | - | TGCGCCAGCAGCTTGAATAGAGTCGGTGGAAACACCATATATTTT | CASSLNRVGGNTIYF
- | TRBJ2-1 | TRBV4-3 | TRBD2 | TGCGCCAGCAGCCAAGAGCGGGGGGTCTACAATGAGCAGTTCTTC | CASSQERGVYNEQFF
- | TRBJ2-3 | TRBV7-2 | TRBD2 | TGTGCCAGCAGCTTAGTAGCGGGGGGGCGAGATACGCAGTATTTT | CASSLVAGGRDTQYF
- | TRBJ2-7 | TRBV4-3 | TRBD1 | TGCGCCAGCAGCCCGACACAGGGGTATCGCTACGAGCAGTACTTC | CASSPTQGYRYEQYF
- | TRBJ2-3 | TRBV5-4 | - | TGTGCCAGCAGCTTCCAGCGGCCCACAGATACGCAGTATTTT | CASSFQRPTDTQYF
- | TRBJ2-2 | TRBV5-6 | - | TGTGCCAGCAGCTCCACAGGGATCAGAGGGGAGCTGTTTTTT | CASSSTGIRGELFF
- | TRBJ2-7 | TRBV9 | TRBD2 | TGTGCCAGCAGCGGAGGGGGGACTAGCGGGACTTCCTACGAGCAGTACTTC | CASSGGGTSGTSYEQYF
- | TRBJ2-7 | TRBV25-1 | - | TGTGCGTCGGGAGGACAGGGACTTTACGAGCAGTACTTC | CASGGQGLYEQYF
- | TRBJ1-1 | TRBV30 | TRBD1 | TGTGCCTTACAGGGGTCTGAAGCTTTCTTT | CALQGSEAFF
- | TRBJ2-3 | TRBV10-1 | TRBD2 | TGCGCCAGCAGTGAAATGGCTAGCGGACGCACAGATACGCAGTATTTT | CASSEMASGRTDTQYF
once | TRBJ2-3 | TRBV2 | TRBD2 | TGTGCCAGCACCAAGCGGGAGGATACGCAGTATTTT | CASTKREDTQYF
- | TRBJ2-5 | TRBV5-6 | - | TGTGCCAGCAGCTTGTACAGGAGCTGGGCCCCGTACTTC | CASSLYRSWAPYF
- | TRBJ2-1 | TRBV5-6 | - | TGTGCCAGCACCCTGTTCCAGACACTTGAGCAGTTCTTC | CASTLFQTLEQFF